The sequence of this T cell receptor beta chain was determined in a study of CD8 T cells in ankylosing spondylitis. This clonotype was seen ten or more times. TCRdb re-analysed the 5' RACE reads in MiXCR, keeping a single row per CDR3 protein. The data contain about 250,000 distinct CDR3 sequences, approximately 24% of them singletons. Sequencing used blood, either unsorted or a sorted T cell fraction (not recorded which). This TCR derives from a male donor with ankylosing spondylitis or in good health (not recorded which).

The CDR3 sequence is CSATQGTAMGEQYF. Here the CDR3 DNA reads TGCAGTGCGACACAAGGGACAGCCATGGGTGAGCAGTACTTC. V gene TRBV20-1 combines with J gene TRBJ2-7; TRBD1 matches 7 bases. The CDR3 consists of 14 residues. The germline V gene encodes CDR1 DFQATT and CDR2 SNEGSKA (reference sequence). V gave up 6 bases and J gave up 7 bases; unmatched junction bases: 15.